Listed below are T cell receptor beta chains from one sample, sequenced in a study of OX40 agonist ivuxolimab in advanced cancers. Data came from immunoSEQ multiplex PCR; TCRdb stores just in-frame clones and leaves some out. The data hold some 75,000 clones, with 70% to 90% observed a single time. The sample in question was CD4+ or CD8+ T cells sorted from blood, obtained in a trial of the OX40 agonist ivuxolimab. The receptor source for this set is an adult with an advanced solid tumor such as melanoma, head and neck, liver or kidney cancer. CDR3s include the opening cysteine and the closing phenylalanine or tryptophan. A D gene is named only where the DNA matches it firmly. The size field is filled for only some rows; it gives once, few, many or a size class.

>.|TRBD1|TRBJ1-5|TRBV5-1
TGCGCCAGCAGCCGAGACAGGGGGCCTGATCAGCCCCAGCATTTT
CASSRDRGPDQPQHF
>.|.|TRBJ1-1|TRBV10-3
TGTGCCATCACTTCTACGGGACAGAACACTGAAGCTTTCTTT
CAITSTGQNTEAFF
>.|.|TRBJ1-4|TRBV19
TGTGCCAGTAGTAGTCGGATCAGGGAAAAACTGTTTTTT
CASSSRIREKLFF
>once|TRBD1|TRBJ1-1|TRBV6-1
TGTGCCAGCATCCCGGACAGGGCGAACACTGAAGCTTTCTTT
CASIPDRANTEAFF
>.|.|TRBJ1-2|TRBV18
TGTGCCAGCTCCAGCGACCGAAACTATGGCTACACCTTC
CASSSDRNYGYTF
>once|.|TRBJ1-5|TRBV27
TGTGCCAGCAGGGGGGGGGCATGGAGCAATCAGCCCCAGCATTTT
CASRGGAWSNQPQHF
>.|.|TRBJ2-6|TRBV18
TGTGCCAGCTCTTTTGCGCTCTCTGGGGCCAACGTCCTGACTTTC
CASSFALSGANVLTF
>.|.|TRBJ1-1|TRBV5-1
TGCGCCAGCAGCTCCACAGTGGGGGCCTCGAACTCTGAAGCTTTCTTT
CASSSTVGASNSEAFF
>.|.|TRBJ1-2|TRBV2
TGTGCCAGCAGCGTTGAGACATTAGGCTATGGCTACACCTTC
CASSVETLGYGYTF
>.|.|TRBJ2-7|TRBV5-6
TGTGCCAGCAGTCTGGGGATGGTAAGCTCCTACGAGCAGTACTTC
CASSLGMVSSYEQYF
>.|.|TRBJ1-2|TRBV5-8
TGTGCCAGCAGCTTGGTCAGCGGCTACACCTTC
CASSLVSGYTF
>.|.|TRBJ1-5|TRBV10-3
TGTGCCATCAGTTCGGGGAATAGCAATCAGCCCCAGCATTTT
CAISSGNSNQPQHF
>.|TRBD1|TRBJ1-6|TRBV30
TGTGCCTGGAGTGTACTGCCCCCCCCCGGGACAGGGTCCTATAATTCACCCCTCCACTTT
CAWSVLPPPGTGSYNSPLHF
>once|TRBD2|TRBJ2-5|TRBV5-1
TGCGCCAGCAGCCCGGGGACTAGCGGGTGGGAGACCCAGTACTTC
CASSPGTSGWETQYF
>.|TRBD1|TRBJ2-1|TRBV2
TGTGCCAGCAGGGGACAGGGATGGACCTACAATGAGCAGTTCTTC
CASRGQGWTYNEQFF
>.|TRBD1|TRBJ1-5|TRBV5-1
TGCGCCAGCAGCCTCCAGGGGGATGGGCAGCCCCAGCATTTT
CASSLQGDGQPQHF
>.|.|TRBJ1-5|TRBV19
TGTGCCAGTAGTATAGTAACCGGGGACAATCAGCCCCAGCATTTT
CASSIVTGDNQPQHF
>.|.|TRBJ2-7|TRBV7-2
TGTGCCAGCAGCTTAGTTGGTAGCCCGAGCTCCTACGAGCAGTACTTC
CASSLVGSPSSYEQYF
>few|.|TRBJ2-1|TRBV11-2
TGTGCCAGCAGCCCTAGGTCGGGGATCGGGTACAATGAGCAGTTCTTC
CASSPRSGIGYNEQFF
>.|TRBD2|TRBJ2-4|TRBV19
TGTGCCGGGCGCAGCGGGGGGACGGTACTAGCCAAAAACATTCAGTACTTC
CAGRSGGTVLAKNIQYF